A selection of T cell receptor beta chains follows, all from one sample in a study of OX40 agonist ivuxolimab in advanced cancers. Repertoires were generated with immunoSEQ multiplex PCR, while TCRdb's copy carries only in-frame clones and drops some. The table has about 51,000 clones, around 82% seen once. Source: CD4+ or CD8+ T cells sorted from blood, taken in a trial of the OX40 agonist ivuxolimab. Source of these receptors: an adult with an advanced solid tumor such as melanoma, head and neck, liver or kidney cancer. The CDR3 runs from the conserved cysteine through the conserved F or W. A D gene is named only where the DNA matches it firmly. The size field is filled for only some rows; it gives once, few, many or a size class.

J	D	V	size	DNA	CDR3
TRBJ2-4	-	TRBV10-3	few	TGTGCCATCAGGCCCTCCCGGACAGAGGAGAACATTCAGTACTTC	CAIRPSRTEENIQYF
TRBJ1-6	-	TRBV15	-	TGTGCCACCAGCAGAGATGTGGGGTCACCCCTCCACTTT	CATSRDVGSPLHF
TRBJ1-5	-	TRBV6-1	-	TGTGCCAGCACCCAAATAGGGCGGGGGCAGCCCCAGCATTTT	CASTQIGRGQPQHF
TRBJ1-4	TRBD1	TRBV6-1	once	TGTGCCAGCAGTGATCGGACAGGGGGAGGAGTACTGTTTTTT	CASSDRTGGGVLFF
TRBJ2-1	TRBD2	TRBV18	few	TGTGCCAGCTCACCCCGAACTAGCGCGGGATACAATGAGCAGTTCTTC	CASSPRTSAGYNEQFF
TRBJ1-6	TRBD1	TRBV7-6	-	TGTGCCAGCAGCTTAGTAACCGGGACAGGACCTAATTCACCCCTCCACTTT	CASSLVTGTGPNSPLHF
TRBJ1-5	TRBD1	TRBV19	-	TGTGCCAGTAGAATTTCAGGGGGGCCTAGTCAGCCCCAGCATTTT	CASRISGGPSQPQHF
TRBJ2-1	TRBD2	TRBV28	once	TGTGCCAGCAGTTTGGGCGGGAGCTCCTACAATGAGCAGTTCTTC	CASSLGGSSYNEQFF
TRBJ2-5	-	TRBV5-1	-	TGCGCCAGCAGCTTGGTAGGGAAGACAGAACAAGAGACCCAGTACTTC	CASSLVGKTEQETQYF
TRBJ2-5	-	TRBV18	-	TGTGCCAGCTCACCACCGAATACCGAAGAGACCCAGTACTTC	CASSPPNTEETQYF
TRBJ1-1	TRBD1	TRBV28	-	TGTGCCAGCACCCACCTACAGGGGGCGGGGACTGAAGCTTTCTTT	CASTHLQGAGTEAFF
TRBJ2-3	-	TRBV29-1	-	TGCAGCGGTGGAGGGGGCACAGATACGCAGTATTTT	CSGGGGTDTQYF
TRBJ2-7	TRBD1	TRBV28	-	TGTGCCAGCAGTTGGGACAGGGGGTACGAGCAGTACTTC	CASSWDRGYEQYF
TRBJ2-3	TRBD2	TRBV5-1	-	TGCGCCAGCAGCACACTAGCGGGAGTTGGCACAGATACGCAGTATTTT	CASSTLAGVGTDTQYF
TRBJ2-1	-	TRBV2	-	TGTGCCAGCAGGACTGGAAGGGACAATGAGCAGTTCTTC	CASRTGRDNEQFF
TRBJ2-3	TRBD1	TRBV2	-	TGTGCCAGCAGTGTTCAAGGACAGGGGGGAGATACGCAGTATTTT	CASSVQGQGGDTQYF
TRBJ1-2	TRBD1	TRBV5-1	-	TGCGCCAGCAGCTTTATAGACAGGGGCGATGGCTACACCTTC	CASSFIDRGDGYTF
TRBJ1-4	-	TRBV7-7	-	TGTGCTAGCAGCTTAGTCCGGCCAGGAGGGGTAGGGGAAAAACTGTTTTTT	CASSLVRPGGVGEKLFF
TRBJ2-5	-	TRBV7-2	-	TGTGCCAGCAGCACCAGGACGGGATTCGCAGAGACCCAGTACTTC	CASSTRTGFAETQYF
TRBJ1-4	-	TRBV6-5	once	TGTGCCAGCAGCCAGGGAGGGGGTAATGAAAAACTGTTTTTT	CASSQGGGNEKLFF
TRBJ2-7	-	TRBV5-1	-	TGCGCCAGCAGCTTGGATCCAGGCTCCTACGAGCAGTACTTC	CASSLDPGSYEQYF
TRBJ2-7	-	TRBV5-1	-	TGCGCCAGCAGCTTGAAGGCGGCCCCCTACGAGCAGTACTTC	CASSLKAAPYEQYF
TRBJ2-1	TRBD1	TRBV5-6	few	TGTGCCAGCAGCTTGGCAGGGGGCAGCTATGAGCAGTTCTTC	CASSLAGGSYEQFF
TRBJ2-7	TRBD1	TRBV27	-	TGTGCCAGCAGTTGGACCGGGACAGGGGCCTCCTACGAGCAGTACTTC	CASSWTGTGASYEQYF
TRBJ2-7	-	TRBV28	-	TGTGCCAGCAGCCTCCCCACCAGGGGAACCTACGAGCAGTACTTC	CASSLPTRGTYEQYF
TRBJ2-7	TRBD1	TRBV6-1	-	TGTGCCAGCAACCCGGGACAGGCATACGAGCAGTACTTC	CASNPGQAYEQYF
TRBJ2-3	-	TRBV15	-	TGTGCCACCAGCAGAGGACAGGTCACAGATACGCAGTATTTT	CATSRGQVTDTQYF
TRBJ2-1	TRBD1	TRBV6-5	-	TGTGCCAGCAGTTACCGGGACAGGACTTTCAATGAGCAGTTCTTC	CASSYRDRTFNEQFF
TRBJ2-1	TRBD2	TRBV5-1	few	TGCGCCAGCAGCTTGGACCTTGGACTAGCGGGAATTGAGCAGTTCTTC	CASSLDLGLAGIEQFF
TRBJ2-3	-	TRBV18	many	TGTGCCAGCTCACCGCTCCCCGGGACTCCCAGCACAGATACGCAGTATTTT	CASSPLPGTPSTDTQYF
TRBJ2-3	-	TRBV10-1	-	TGCGCCAGCAGCGATACCCATACGCAGTATTTT	CASSDTHTQYF
TRBJ1-3	-	TRBV10-3	-	TGTGCCATCAGCCGGGACATCACTGGAAACACCATATATTTT	CAISRDITGNTIYF
TRBJ2-1	-	TRBV29-1	-	TGCAGCGTAGAAAACAATGAGCAGTTCTTC	CSVENNEQFF
TRBJ1-1	TRBD1	TRBV28	-	TGTGCCAGCAGGAAGGACAGGGGGCCACTAAGGGGCACTGAAGCTTTCTTT	CASRKDRGPLRGTEAFF
TRBJ2-1	TRBD2	TRBV5-1	-	TGCGCCAGCAGCAGGGGGGCGGGAGGGCCTCCCTACAATGAGCAGTTCTTC	CASSRGAGGPPYNEQFF
TRBJ2-7	-	TRBV5-1	-	TGCGCCAGCAGCTTAAGACAGGACTCCTACGAGCAGTACTTC	CASSLRQDSYEQYF
TRBJ1-1	-	TRBV18	-	TGTGCCAGCTCACCACCCCCAGGGACGGGAACTGAAGCTTTCTTT	CASSPPPGTGTEAFF
TRBJ2-1	TRBD1	TRBV5-8	-	TGTGCCAGCAGCTTTGGGACAGGGTCATCCTACAATGAGCAGTTCTTC	CASSFGTGSSYNEQFF
TRBJ1-6	TRBD1	TRBV5-1	-	TGCGCCAGCAGCTTGACCGACAGGGATTCACCCCTCCACTTT	CASSLTDRDSPLHF
TRBJ2-7	-	TRBV5-4	-	TGTGCCAGCAGCTTGGCGGGCACTCGGGGCGAGCAGTACTTC	CASSLAGTRGEQYF
TRBJ1-5	TRBD1	TRBV6-5	-	TGTGCCAGCAGTTCCCGACAGGGGATGAACAATCGGCCCCAGCATTTT	CASSSRQGMNNRPQHF
TRBJ2-4	-	TRBV7-9	-	TGTGCCAGCAGCTTAGAAAGCGGCCCCAAGGGAGACATTCAGTACTTC	CASSLESGPKGDIQYF
TRBJ2-1	TRBD2	TRBV2	-	TGTGCCAGCAGTGATGAGCGGGGGTATAACAATGAGCAGTTCTTC	CASSDERGYNNEQFF
TRBJ2-7	-	TRBV18	-	TGTGCCAGCTCACCTACACTTTACGAGCAGTACTTC	CASSPTLYEQYF
TRBJ1-1	TRBD1	TRBV5-1	-	TGCGCCAGCAGCGTGGGACAGGGGTCTGAAGCTTTCTTT	CASSVGQGSEAFF
TRBJ1-1	TRBD1	TRBV28	-	TGTGCCAGCAGTTCCCGGACAGGGGGCGTCCACCTGGTGAACACTGAAGCTTTCTTT	CASSSRTGGVHLVNTEAFF